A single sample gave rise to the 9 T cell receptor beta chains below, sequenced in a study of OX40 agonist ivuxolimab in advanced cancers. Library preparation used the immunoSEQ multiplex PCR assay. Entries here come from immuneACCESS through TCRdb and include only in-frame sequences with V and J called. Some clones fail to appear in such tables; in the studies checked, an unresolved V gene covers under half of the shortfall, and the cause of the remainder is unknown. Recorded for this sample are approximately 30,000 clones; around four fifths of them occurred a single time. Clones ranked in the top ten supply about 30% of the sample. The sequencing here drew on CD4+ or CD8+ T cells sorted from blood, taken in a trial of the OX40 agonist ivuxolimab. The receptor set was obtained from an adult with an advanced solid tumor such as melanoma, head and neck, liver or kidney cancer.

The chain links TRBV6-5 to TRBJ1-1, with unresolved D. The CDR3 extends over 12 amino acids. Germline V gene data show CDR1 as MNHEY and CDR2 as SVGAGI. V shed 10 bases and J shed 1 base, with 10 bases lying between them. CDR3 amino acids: CATVRGNTEAFF. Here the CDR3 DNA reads TGTGCCACCGTCCGGGGGAACACTGAAGCTTTCTTT.

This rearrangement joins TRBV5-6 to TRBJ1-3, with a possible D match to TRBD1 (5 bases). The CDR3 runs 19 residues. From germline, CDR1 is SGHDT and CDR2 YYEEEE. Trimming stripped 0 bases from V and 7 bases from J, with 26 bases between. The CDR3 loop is CASSLDGTAERSNRNTIYF. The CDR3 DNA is TGTGCCAGCAGCTTGGACGGGACGGCTGAAAGAAGCAATCGGAACACCATATATTTT.

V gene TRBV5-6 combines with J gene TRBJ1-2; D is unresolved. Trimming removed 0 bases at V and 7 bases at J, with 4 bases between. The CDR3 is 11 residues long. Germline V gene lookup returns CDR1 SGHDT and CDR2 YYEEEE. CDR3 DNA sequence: TGTGCCAGCAGCTTGGAGGCTGGCTACACCTTC. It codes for CASSLEAGYTF.

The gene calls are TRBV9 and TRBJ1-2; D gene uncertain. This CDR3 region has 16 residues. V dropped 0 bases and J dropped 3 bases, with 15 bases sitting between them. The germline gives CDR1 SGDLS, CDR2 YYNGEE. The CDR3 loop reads CASSVGALDGHYGYTF. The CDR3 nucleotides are TGTGCCAGCAGCGTAGGAGCTCTGGACGGTCACTATGGCTACACCTTC.

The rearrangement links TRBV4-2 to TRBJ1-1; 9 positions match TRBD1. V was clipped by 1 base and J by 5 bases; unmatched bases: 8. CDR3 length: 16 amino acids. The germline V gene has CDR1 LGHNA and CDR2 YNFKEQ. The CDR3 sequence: CASSQGGQGLDTEAFF. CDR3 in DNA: TGTGCCAGCAGCCAAGGGGGACAGGGTTTGGATACTGAAGCTTTCTTT.

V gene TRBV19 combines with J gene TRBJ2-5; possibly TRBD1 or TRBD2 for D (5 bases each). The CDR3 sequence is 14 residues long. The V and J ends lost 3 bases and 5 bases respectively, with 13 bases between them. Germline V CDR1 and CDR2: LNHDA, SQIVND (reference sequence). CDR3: CASSILGVWETQYF. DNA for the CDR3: TGTGCCAGTAGTATTTTGGGGGTCTGGGAGACCCAGTACTTC. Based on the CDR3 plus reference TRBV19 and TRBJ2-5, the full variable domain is DGGITQSPKYLFRKEGQNVTLSCEQNLNHDAMYWYRQDPGQGLRLIYYSQIVNDFQKGDIAEGYSVSREKKESFPLTVTSAQKNPTAFYLCASSILGVWETQYFGPGTRLLVL.

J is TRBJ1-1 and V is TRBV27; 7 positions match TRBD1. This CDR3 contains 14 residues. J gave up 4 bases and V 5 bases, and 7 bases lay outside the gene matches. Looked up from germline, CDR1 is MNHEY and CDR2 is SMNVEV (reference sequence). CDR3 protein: CASSTTGRVTEAFF. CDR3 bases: TGTGCCAGCAGTACGACAGGGAGGGTCACTGAAGCTTTCTTT.

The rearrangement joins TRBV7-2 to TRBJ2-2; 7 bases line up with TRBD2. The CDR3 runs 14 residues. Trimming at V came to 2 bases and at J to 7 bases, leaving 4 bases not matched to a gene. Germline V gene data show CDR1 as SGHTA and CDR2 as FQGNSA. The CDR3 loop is CASSLRSGVGELFF. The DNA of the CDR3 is TGTGCCAGCAGCTTAAGAAGCGGGGTCGGGGAGCTGTTTTTT. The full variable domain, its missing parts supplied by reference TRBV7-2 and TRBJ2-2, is GAGVSQSPSNKVTEKGKDVELRCDPISGHTALYWYRQSLGQGLEFLIYFQGNSAPDKSGLPSDRFSAERTGGSVSTLTIQRTQQEDSAVYLCASSLRSGVGELFFGEGSRLTVL.

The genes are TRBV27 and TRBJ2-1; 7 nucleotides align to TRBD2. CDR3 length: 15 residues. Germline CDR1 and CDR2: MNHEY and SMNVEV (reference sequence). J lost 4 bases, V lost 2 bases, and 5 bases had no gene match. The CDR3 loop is CASSLVRETYNEQFF. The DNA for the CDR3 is TGTGCCAGCAGTTTAGTGCGGGAGACTTACAATGAGCAGTTCTTC.